The 8 T cell receptor beta chains below were found in one sample sequenced in a study of blood T cell repertoires in COVID-19. The data were produced by immunoSEQ multiplex PCR, yet TCRdb's version contains in-frame clones alone and is incomplete. This repertoire shows roughly 60,000 clones, 75% to 85% found once; its top ten account for approximately 5.6%. Sequenced material: peripheral blood. All receptors come from an older woman with acute or convalescent COVID-19.

This chain links TRBV2 with TRBJ1-6; 9 bases are shared with TRBD1. The V segment lost 3 bases and the J segment 7 bases; nucleotides outside the gene matches: 7. The germline CDR1 and CDR2 sequences are SNHLY and FYNNEI. The CDR3 runs 16 residues. The CDR3 sequence: CASSDPGQGGNSPLHF. The CDR3 nucleotides are TGTGCCAGCAGTGACCCGGGACAGGGAGGGAATTCACCCCTCCACTTT.

In its sample, this clone was seen once. This chain uses TRBV19 with TRBJ1-1; 7 bases align to TRBD1. The CDR3 is 15 residues long. In germline, CDR1 is LNHDA, CDR2 SQIVND (reference sequence). The trim removed 5 bases at V and 2 bases at J, leaving 8 bases unmatched. The CDR3 is CASSSQGDPNTEAFF. The CDR3 nucleotides read TGTGCCAGTAGTTCCCAGGGGGATCCAAACACTGAAGCTTTCTTT.

The rearrangement joins TRBV7-9 to TRBJ1-1, with 8 bases aligning to TRBD1. The CDR3 length is 16 residues. The V gene's germline CDR1 is SEHNR and CDR2 FQNEAQ (reference sequence). V dropped 1 base and J dropped 5; count of bases not matched to a gene: 9. The CDR3 loop is CASSLGTGIKFTEAFF. CDR3 coding DNA: TGTGCCAGCAGCTTAGGGACAGGGATCAAGTTTACTGAAGCTTTCTTT.

V and J are TRBV7-9 and TRBJ1-2, with D unresolved. Trimming removed 1 base at V and 8 bases at J, with 8 bases between. The CDR3 contains 12 residues. In germline, CDR1 is SEHNR, CDR2 FQNEAQ (reference sequence). The CDR3, as DNA: TGTGCCAGCAGCTTAGTGGCCAACGGCTACACCTTC. This codes for CASSLVANGYTF. The full variable domain, rest sourced from reference TRBV7-9 and TRBJ1-2, is DTGVSQNPRHKITKRGQNVTFRCDPISEHNRLYWYRQTLGQGPEFLTYFQNEAQLEKSRLLSDRFSAERPKGSFSTLEIQRTEQGDSAMYLCASSLVANGYTFGSGTRLTVV.

The chain joins TRBV6-5 to TRBJ2-1, with D perhaps matching TRBD2 (5 bases). V lost 7 bases and J 0 bases, leaving 10 bases between the germline ends. From germline, CDR1 is MNHEY and CDR2 SVGAGI. CDR3 length equals 14 residues. CDR3 in DNA: TGTGCCAGCATGAGGGATCGCTCCTACAATGAGCAGTTCTTC. It codes for CASMRDRSYNEQFF.

This clone is deemed medium-sized. The V and J genes are TRBV6-5 and TRBJ1-1; D not certain. Per the germline V gene, CDR1 is MNHEY and CDR2 is SVGAGI. Trimming took 10 bases from V and 0 from J, leaving 12 bases between them. The CDR3 runs 13 residues. The CDR3 reads CATYDALNTEAFF. For the CDR3, the DNA is TGTGCCACCTACGATGCCTTGAACACTGAAGCTTTCTTT.

This sequence joins TRBV11-2 and TRBJ1-1; tentative D call: TRBD1 (6 bases). The CDR3 contains 14 residues. The V end was cut by 4 bases, the J end by 0 bases, with 9 bases between. CDR1 SGHAT and CDR2 FQNNGV come from the germline V gene. The CDR3 loop is CASSWDTLNTEAFF. Here the CDR3 DNA reads TGTGCCAGCAGCTGGGACACTTTGAACACTGAAGCTTTCTTT.

The gene calls are TRBV14 and TRBJ2-6; no definite D call. V was trimmed by 1 base and J by 16 bases, leaving 14 bases between them. In germline, CDR1 is SGHDN, CDR2 FVKESK. This CDR3 contains 13 residues. CDR3 DNA: TGTGCCAGCAGCCAAGTAGTACCTCCGACTCTGACTTTC. Translation: CASSQVVPPTLTF.